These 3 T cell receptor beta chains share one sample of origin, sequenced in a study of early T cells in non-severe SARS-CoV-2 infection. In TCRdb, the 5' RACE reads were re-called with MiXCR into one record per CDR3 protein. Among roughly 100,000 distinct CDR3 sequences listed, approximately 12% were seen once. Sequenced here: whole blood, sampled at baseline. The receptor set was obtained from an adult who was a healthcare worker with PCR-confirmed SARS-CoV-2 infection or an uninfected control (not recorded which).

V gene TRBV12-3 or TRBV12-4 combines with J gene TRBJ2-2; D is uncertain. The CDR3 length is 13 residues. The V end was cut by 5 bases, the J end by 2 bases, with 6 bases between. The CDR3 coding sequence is TGTGCCAGCAGTATCAGAAACACCGGGGAGCTGTTTTTT. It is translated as CASSIRNTGELFF.

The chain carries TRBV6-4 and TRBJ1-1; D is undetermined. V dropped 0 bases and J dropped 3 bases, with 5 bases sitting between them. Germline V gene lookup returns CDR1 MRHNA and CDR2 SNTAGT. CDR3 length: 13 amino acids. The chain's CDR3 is CASSDSLDTEAFF. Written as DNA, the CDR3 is TGTGCCAGCAGTGACTCGTTGGACACTGAAGCTTTCTTT.

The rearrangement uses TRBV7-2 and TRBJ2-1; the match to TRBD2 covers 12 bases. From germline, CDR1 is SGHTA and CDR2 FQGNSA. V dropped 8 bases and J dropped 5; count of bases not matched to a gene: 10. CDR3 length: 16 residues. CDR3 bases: TGTGCCAGCGGGCCTAGACTAGCGGGAGCAAACAATGAGCAGTTCTTC. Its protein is CASGPRLAGANNEQFF.